Below are 3 T cell receptor beta chains sequenced from a single sample in a study of cytomegalovirus exposure and HLA in healthy donors. PCR was performed using 60 Vbeta and 13 Jbeta primers. TCRdb's table, derived via immunoSEQ multiplex PCR, lists solely in-frame clones and lacks some. The table counts some 55,000 clones; approximately 6.8% lies in the top ten. What was sequenced was PBMCs. The receptors derive from a woman aged 40-49 years in good health and CMV-seronegative.

The chain joins TRBV30 to TRBJ2-5; TRBD1 aligns across 7 bases. The end of the DNA is better explained by TRBJ2-7, so the J call may be wrong. The CDR3 runs 16 residues. CDR1 and CDR2 from the germline V gene are GTSNPN and SVGIG (reference sequence). Here the CDR3 DNA reads TGTGCCTGGACCCTAACCCGGACAGGTATAGTCGACGAGCAGTACTTC. It encodes CAWTLTRTGIVDEQYF.

The V and J genes are TRBV28 and TRBJ1-5; perhaps TRBD1 as D (6 bases). CDR3 size: 16 residues. Trimming cost V 2 bases and J 6 bases, with 17 bases left between them. Per the germline V gene, CDR1 is MDHEN and CDR2 is SYDVKM. The DNA for the CDR3 is TGTGCCAGCAGTTTAAGTGGGGGGGGCGGTGGTCAGCCCCAGCATTTT. Amino acid sequence: CASSLSGGGGGQPQHF.

The CDR3 protein is CASSRDRTNTGELFF. CDR3 DNA: TGTGCCAGCAGCCGGGACAGAACGAACACCGGGGAGCTGTTTTTT. V is TRBV5-4 and J is TRBJ2-2, with 7 bases aligning to TRBD1. CDR1 SGHNT and CDR2 YYREEE come from the germline V gene (reference sequence). There are 15 residues in the CDR3. V lost 4 bases, J lost 0 bases, and 3 bases stayed unmatched.